The TCR beta chain under discussion was sequenced for a study of cytomegalovirus exposure and HLA in healthy donors. Trimming cost V 5 bases and J 1 base; bases outside gene matches: 2. Looked up from germline, CDR1 is MNHEY and CDR2 is SMNVEV (reference sequence). The CDR3 is 15 amino acids. Both 60 Vbeta primers and 13 Jbeta primers went into the PCR. Sequencing was performed with immunoSEQ multiplex PCR; in TCRdb, only in-frame clones are kept and a portion is missing. This table has fewer than 200,000 clones, around three quarters appearing once. The sequence was collected from a man aged 35 to 55 in good health and CMV-seronegative. The chain combines TRBV27 with TRBJ2-1; 10 bases match TRBD1. Input material: PBMCs. Here the CDR3 DNA reads TGTGCCAGCAGTCCGGACAGGGGGTCCTACAATGAGCAGTTCTTC. Amino acids: CASSPDRGSYNEQFF.